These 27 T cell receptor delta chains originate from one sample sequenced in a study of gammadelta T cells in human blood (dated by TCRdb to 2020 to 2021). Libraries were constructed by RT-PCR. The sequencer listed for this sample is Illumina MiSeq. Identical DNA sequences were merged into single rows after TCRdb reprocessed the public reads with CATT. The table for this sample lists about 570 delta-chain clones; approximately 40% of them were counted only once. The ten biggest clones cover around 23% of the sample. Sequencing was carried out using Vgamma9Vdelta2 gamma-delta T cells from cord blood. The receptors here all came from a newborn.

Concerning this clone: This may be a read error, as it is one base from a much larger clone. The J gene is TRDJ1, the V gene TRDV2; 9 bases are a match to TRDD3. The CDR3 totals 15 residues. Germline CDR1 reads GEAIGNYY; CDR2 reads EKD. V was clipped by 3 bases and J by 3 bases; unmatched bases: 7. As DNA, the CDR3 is TGTGCCTGTGACCTGGGGGATGCGCTTGCCGATAAACTCATCTTT. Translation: CACDLGDALADKLIF.

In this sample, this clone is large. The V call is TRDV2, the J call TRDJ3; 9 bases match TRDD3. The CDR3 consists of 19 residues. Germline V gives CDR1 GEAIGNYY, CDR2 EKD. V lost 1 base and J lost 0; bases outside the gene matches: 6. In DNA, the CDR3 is TGTGCCTGTGACACTTTACTGGGGATACGCTCCTGGGACACCCGACAGATGTTTTTC. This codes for CACDTLLGIRSWDTRQMFF.

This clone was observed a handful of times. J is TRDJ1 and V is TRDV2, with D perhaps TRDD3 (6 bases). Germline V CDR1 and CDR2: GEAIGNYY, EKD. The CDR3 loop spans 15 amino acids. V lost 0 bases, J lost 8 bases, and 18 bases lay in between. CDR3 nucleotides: TGTGCCTGTGACACCGAGGGGGCGAACGGGGGAAAACTCATCTTT. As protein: CACDTEGANGGKLIF.

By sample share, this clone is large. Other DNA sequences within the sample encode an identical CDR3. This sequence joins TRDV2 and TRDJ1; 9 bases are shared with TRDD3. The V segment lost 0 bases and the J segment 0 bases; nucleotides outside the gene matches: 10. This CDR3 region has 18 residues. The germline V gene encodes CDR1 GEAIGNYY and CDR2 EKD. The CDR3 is CACDTERGYAINTDKLIF. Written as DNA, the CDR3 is TGTGCCTGTGACACCGAAAGGGGATACGCTATTAACACCGATAAACTCATCTTT.

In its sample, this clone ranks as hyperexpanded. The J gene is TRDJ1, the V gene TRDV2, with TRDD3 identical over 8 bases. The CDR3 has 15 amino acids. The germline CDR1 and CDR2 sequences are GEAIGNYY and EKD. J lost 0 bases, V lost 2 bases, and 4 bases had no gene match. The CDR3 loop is CACDILGAYTDKLIF. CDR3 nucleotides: TGTGCCTGTGACATACTGGGGGCTTACACCGATAAACTCATCTTT.

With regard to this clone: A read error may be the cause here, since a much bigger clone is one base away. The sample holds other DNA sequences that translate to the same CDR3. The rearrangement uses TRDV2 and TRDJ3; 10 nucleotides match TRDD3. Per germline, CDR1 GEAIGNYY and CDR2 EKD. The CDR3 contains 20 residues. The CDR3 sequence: CACDTVLGDGSSWDTRQMFF. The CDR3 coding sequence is TGCGCCTGTGACACCGTACTGGGGGATGGAAGCTCCTGGGACACCCGACAGATGTTTTTC.

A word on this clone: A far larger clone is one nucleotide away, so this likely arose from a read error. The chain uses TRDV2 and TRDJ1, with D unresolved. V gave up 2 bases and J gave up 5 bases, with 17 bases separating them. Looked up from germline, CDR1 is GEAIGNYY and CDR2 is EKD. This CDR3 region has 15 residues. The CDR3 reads CACDILGPTRDKLIF. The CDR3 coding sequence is TGTGCCTGTGACATCTTGGGACCCACACGGGATAAACTCATCTTT.

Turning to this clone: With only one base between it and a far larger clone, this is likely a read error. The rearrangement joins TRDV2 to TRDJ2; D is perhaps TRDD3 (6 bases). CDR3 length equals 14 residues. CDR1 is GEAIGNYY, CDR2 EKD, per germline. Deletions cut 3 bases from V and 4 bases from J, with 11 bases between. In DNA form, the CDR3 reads TGTGCCTGTGACCCCCCACTGGGGACAGCACAACTCTTCTTT. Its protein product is CACDPPLGTAQLFF.

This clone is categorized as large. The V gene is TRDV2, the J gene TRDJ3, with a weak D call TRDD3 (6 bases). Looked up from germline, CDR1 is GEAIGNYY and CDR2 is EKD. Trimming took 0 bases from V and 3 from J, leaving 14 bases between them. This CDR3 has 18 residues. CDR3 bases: TGTGCCTGTGACACCGTCGGGGGAAGAAACTGGGACACCCGACAGATGTTTTTC. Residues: CACDTVGGRNWDTRQMFF.

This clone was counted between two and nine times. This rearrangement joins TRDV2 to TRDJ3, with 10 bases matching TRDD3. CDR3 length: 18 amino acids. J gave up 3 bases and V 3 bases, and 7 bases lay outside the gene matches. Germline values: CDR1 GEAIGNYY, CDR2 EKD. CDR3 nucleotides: TGTGCCTGTGACCTACTGGGGGATGTTGGCTGGGACACCCGACAGATGTTTTTC. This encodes CACDLLGDVGWDTRQMFF.

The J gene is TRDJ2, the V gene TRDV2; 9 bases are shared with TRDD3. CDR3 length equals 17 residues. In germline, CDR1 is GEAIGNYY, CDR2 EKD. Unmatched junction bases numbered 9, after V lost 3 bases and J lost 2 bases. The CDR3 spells CACDVLGDSRLTAQLFF. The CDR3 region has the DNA TGTGCCTGTGACGTACTGGGGGACTCCCGGTTGACAGCACAACTCTTCTTT.

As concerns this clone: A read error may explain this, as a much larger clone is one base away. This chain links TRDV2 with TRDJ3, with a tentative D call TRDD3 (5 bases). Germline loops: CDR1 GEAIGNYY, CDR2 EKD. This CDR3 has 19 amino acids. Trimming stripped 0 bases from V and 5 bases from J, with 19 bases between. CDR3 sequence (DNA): TGTGCCTGTGACACCATCTCGGGATTAACCACCCGGGACACCCGACAGATGTTTTTC. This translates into CACDTISGLTTRDTRQMFF.

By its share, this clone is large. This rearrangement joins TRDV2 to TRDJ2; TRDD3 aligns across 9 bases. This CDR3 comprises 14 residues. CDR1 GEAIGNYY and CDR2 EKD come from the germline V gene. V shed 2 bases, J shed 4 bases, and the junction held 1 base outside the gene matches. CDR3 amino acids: CACDILGETAQLFF. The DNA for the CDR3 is TGTGCCTGTGACATACTGGGGGAGACAGCACAACTCTTCTTT.

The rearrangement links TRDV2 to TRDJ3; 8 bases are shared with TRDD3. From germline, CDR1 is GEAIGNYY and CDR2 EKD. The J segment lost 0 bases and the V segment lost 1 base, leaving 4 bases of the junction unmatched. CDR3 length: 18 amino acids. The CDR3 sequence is CACDTGGWSSWDTRQMFF. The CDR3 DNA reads TGTGCCTGTGACACTGGGGGATGGAGCTCCTGGGACACCCGACAGATGTTTTTC.

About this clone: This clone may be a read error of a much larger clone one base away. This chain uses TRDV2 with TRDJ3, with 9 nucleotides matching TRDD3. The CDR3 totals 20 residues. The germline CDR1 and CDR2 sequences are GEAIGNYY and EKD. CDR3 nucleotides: TGTGCCTGTGACCCGACTGGGGGACCCCGGGCGTCCTGGGACACCCGACAGATATTTTTC. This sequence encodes CACDPTGGPRASWDTRQIFF.

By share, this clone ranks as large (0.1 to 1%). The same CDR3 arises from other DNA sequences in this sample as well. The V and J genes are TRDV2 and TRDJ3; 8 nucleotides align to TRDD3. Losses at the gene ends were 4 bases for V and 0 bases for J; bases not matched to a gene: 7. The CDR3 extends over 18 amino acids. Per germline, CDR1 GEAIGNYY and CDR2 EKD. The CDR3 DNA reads TGTGCCTGTGAAGTACTGGGGGGAAGCTCCTGGGACACCCGACAGATGTTTTTC. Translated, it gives CACEVLGGSSWDTRQMFF.

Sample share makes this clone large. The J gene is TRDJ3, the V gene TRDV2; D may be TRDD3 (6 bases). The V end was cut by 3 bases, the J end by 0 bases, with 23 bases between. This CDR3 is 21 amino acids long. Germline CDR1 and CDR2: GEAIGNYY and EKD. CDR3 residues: CACDRTPLGKTFSWDTRQMFF. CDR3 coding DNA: TGTGCCTGTGACCGCACACCACTGGGTAAAACCTTCTCCTGGGACACCCGACAGATGTTTTTC.

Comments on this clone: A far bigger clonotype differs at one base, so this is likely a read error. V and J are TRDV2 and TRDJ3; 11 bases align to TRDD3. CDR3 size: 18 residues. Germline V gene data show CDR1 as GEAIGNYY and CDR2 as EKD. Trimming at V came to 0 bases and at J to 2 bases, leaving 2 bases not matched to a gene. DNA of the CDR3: TGTGCCTGTGACACCGCTGGGGGATACCCCTGGGACACCCGACAGATGTTTTTC. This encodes CACDTAGGYPWDTRQMFF.

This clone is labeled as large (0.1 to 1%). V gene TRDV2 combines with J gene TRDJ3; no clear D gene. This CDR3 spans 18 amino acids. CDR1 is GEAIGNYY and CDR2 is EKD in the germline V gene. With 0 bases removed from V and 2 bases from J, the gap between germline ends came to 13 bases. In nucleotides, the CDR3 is TGTGCCTGTGACACCGAACTGCCTTTTCCCTGGGACACCCGACAGATGTTTTTC. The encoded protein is CACDTELPFPWDTRQMFF.

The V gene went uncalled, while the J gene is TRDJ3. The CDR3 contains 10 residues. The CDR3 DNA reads TGCTCCGGGGACACCCGACAGATGTTTTTC. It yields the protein CSGDTRQMFF.

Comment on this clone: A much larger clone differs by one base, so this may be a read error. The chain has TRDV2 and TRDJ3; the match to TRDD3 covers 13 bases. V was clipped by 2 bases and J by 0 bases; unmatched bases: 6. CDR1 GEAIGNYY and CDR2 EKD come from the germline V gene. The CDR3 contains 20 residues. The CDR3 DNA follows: TGTGCCTGTGACAGCGTACTGGGGGATACGAGCTCCTGGGACACCCGACAGATGTTTTTC. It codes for CACDSVLGDTSSWDTRQMFF.

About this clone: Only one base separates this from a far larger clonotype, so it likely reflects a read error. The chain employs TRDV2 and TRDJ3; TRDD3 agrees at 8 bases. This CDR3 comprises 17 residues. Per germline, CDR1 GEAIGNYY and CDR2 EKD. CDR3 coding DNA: TGTGCCAGTGACTGGGGGGCCTTCTCCTGGGACACCCGACAGATGTTTTTC. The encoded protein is CASDWGAFSWDTRQMFF.

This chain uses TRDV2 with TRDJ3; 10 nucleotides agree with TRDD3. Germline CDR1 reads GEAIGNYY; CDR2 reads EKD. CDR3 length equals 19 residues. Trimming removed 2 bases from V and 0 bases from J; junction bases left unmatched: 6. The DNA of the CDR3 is TGTGCCTGTGACATACTGGGGGATGGAAGCTCCTGGGACACCCGACAGATGTTTTTC. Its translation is CACDILGDGSSWDTRQMFF.

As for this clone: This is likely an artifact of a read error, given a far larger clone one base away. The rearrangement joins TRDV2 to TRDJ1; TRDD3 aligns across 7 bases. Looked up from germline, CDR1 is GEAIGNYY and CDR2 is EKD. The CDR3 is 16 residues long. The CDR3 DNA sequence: TGTGCCCGTGACACCGGCGGGGGATTGTACACCGATAAACTCATCTTT. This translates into CARDTGGGLYTDKLIF.

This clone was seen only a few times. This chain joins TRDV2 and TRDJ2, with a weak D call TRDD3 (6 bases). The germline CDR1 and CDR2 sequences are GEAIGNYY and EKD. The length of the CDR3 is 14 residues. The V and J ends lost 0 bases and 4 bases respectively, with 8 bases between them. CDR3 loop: CACDTWGETAQLFF. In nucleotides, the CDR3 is TGTGCCTGTGACACCTGGGGGGAGACAGCACAACTCTTCTTT.

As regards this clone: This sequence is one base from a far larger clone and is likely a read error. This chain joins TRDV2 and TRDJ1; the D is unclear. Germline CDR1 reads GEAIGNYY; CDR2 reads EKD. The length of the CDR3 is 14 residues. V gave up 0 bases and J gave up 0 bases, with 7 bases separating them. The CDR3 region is CACDTGVYTDKLIF. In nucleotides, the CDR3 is TGTGCCTGTGACACCGGGGTATACACCGATAAACTCATCTTT.

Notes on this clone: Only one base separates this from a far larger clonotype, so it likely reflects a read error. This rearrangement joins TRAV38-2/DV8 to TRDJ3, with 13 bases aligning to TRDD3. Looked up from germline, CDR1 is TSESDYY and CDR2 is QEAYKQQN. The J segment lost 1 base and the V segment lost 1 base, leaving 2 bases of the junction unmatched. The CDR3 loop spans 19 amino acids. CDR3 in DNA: TGTGCTTATAGGAGCATACTGGGGGATACGTCCTGGGACACCCGACAGATGTTTTTC. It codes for CAYRSILGDTSWDTRQMFF.